The 30 T cell receptor beta chains below all came from one sample that was sequenced in a study of T-cell reconstitution after alpha-beta-depleted transplantation in children (dated by TCRdb to between 2015 and 2016). This specimen's treatment or condition label, interpreted: allogeneic hematopoietic cell transplantation with graft depleted of TCRalphabeta T cells and CD19 B cells. Library method: PCR. The sample was run on an Illumina HiSeq 2500. Molecular barcoding was employed in the preparation of TCR libraries, with unique molecular identifiers being used to normalize TCRbeta repertoire quantification. Using fastp trimming at Q25 and MiXCR clonotype assembly, TCRdb reanalyzed the public sequencing data and kept in-frame beta chains. Rows merge per CDR3 protein into single entries with the most common DNA and genes. The sample data list 90,000 to 130,000 distinct CDR3 sequences, and about 9.4% of these were observed just once. The ten largest make up less than 45% of the sample.

Sequences were derived from PBMCs, sampled before TCRalphabeta/CD19-depleted stem cell transplant. Receptor source: a boy between 2 and 10 years old with acute lymphoblastic leukemia, due to receive a stem cell transplant.

The chain combines TRBV5-1 with TRBJ2-3; D is unclear. The germline V gene encodes CDR1 SGHRS and CDR2 YFSETQ. The ends were cut back, 5 bases at V and 2 bases at J, with 12 bases in the middle. The CDR3 runs 14 residues. The CDR3 region is CASRDLTNTDTQYF. The CDR3 nucleotides read TGCGCCAGCAGGGACCTCACAAACACAGATACGCAGTATTTT.

This clonotype was counted a few times. V gene TRBV5-4 combines with J gene TRBJ2-7; 7 bases align to TRBD1. From germline, CDR1 is SGHNT and CDR2 YYREEE (reference sequence). After removal of 2 bases from V and 3 bases from J, the junction contained 11 bases not matched to a gene. CDR3 length equals 16 residues. The CDR3 DNA is TGTGCCAGCAGCTTAACCCCCGGGACAGAGGTCTACGAGCAGTACTTC. Translation: CASSLTPGTEVYEQYF.

This chain connects TRBV5-5 to TRBJ1-5; 7 bases agree with TRBD1. Germline loops: CDR1 SGHKS, CDR2 YYEKEE (reference sequence). The CDR3 covers 14 residues. After removal of 2 bases from V and 4 bases from J, the junction contained 3 bases not matched to a gene. The CDR3 is CASSLPGGNQPQHF. Here the CDR3 DNA reads TGTGCCAGCAGCTTACCAGGGGGGAATCAGCCCCAGCATTTT.

This clonotype was counted many times. This chain uses TRBV24-1 with TRBJ2-1; TRBD1 matches 12 bases. Germline-derived CDR1 and CDR2 are KGHDR and SFDVKD. The CDR3 is 16 amino acids. V shed 2 bases, J shed 9 bases, and the junction held 7 bases outside the gene matches. CDR3 in amino acids: CATSDSGTGGFGEQFF. The CDR3 bases are TGTGCCACCAGTGATTCAGGGACAGGGGGCTTTGGTGAGCAGTTCTTC.

The V gene is TRBV7-9, the J gene TRBJ1-5; 8 bases agree with TRBD1. CDR1 SEHNR and CDR2 FQNEAQ come from the germline V gene (reference sequence). J lost 3 bases, V lost 5 bases, and 3 bases had no gene match. The CDR3 spans 14 residues. CDR3 in DNA: TGTGCCAGCAGCAGGACAGGGTCCAATCAGCCCCAGCATTTT. Residues: CASSRTGSNQPQHF.

This clonotype was seen a handful of times. CDR3 sequence: CASTQGWTDAGELFF. The CDR3 nucleotides are TGTGCCAGCACCCAAGGGTGGACTGACGCCGGGGAGCTGTTTTTT. V usage is TRBV12-3 or TRBV12-4 and J usage is TRBJ2-2; D might be TRBD2 (5 bases). This CDR3 comprises 15 residues. V was cut by 7 bases and J by 6 bases, with 18 bases left in between.

This clonotype appeared a few times. V and J are TRBV11-2 and TRBJ2-1, with TRBD2 matching 11 bases. V was clipped by 3 bases and J by 7 bases; unmatched bases: 5. The CDR3 consists of 15 residues. Germline V gene sequence: CDR1 SGHAT, CDR2 FQNNGV. CDR3: CASSFQTSGSNEQFF. CDR3 nucleotides: TGTGCCAGCAGCTTTCAAACTAGCGGGAGTAATGAGCAGTTCTTC.

V gene TRBV7-3 combines with J gene TRBJ2-4, with no clear D. CDR1 is SGHTA, CDR2 FQGTGA, per germline. V was cut by 1 base and J by 1 base, with 29 bases left in between. The CDR3 loop spans 22 amino acids. In nucleotides, the CDR3 is TGTGCCAGCAGCTTAAGTAGGGTGGGTAGCCGTGAAACTATTTCCGCCAAAAACATTCAGTACTTC. It encodes CASSLSRVGSRETISAKNIQYF.

This clonotype was observed at least ten times. The rearrangement uses TRBV29-1 and TRBJ2-2; possibly TRBD2 for D (6 bases). Germline values: CDR1 SQVTM, CDR2 ANQGSEA. The CDR3 sequence is 12 residues long. CDR3 in amino acids: CTRDGGTGELFF. DNA of the CDR3: TGCACCCGGGACGGGGGCACCGGGGAGCTGTTTTTT.

This clonotype showed up many times. The chain combines TRBV7-2 with TRBJ2-7, with D uncertain. The CDR3 has 13 amino acids. The V gene lost 1 base and the J gene lost 6 bases, with 10 bases spanning the gap. Germline V gene data show CDR1 as SGHTA and CDR2 as FQGNSA. CDR3 sequence reads: CASSLVGSSEQYF. CDR3 sequence (DNA): TGTGCCAGCAGCTTAGTAGGGTCAAGCGAGCAGTACTTC.

This clonotype was counted many times. The chain is built from TRBV10-3 and TRBJ2-7; 8 bases are shared with TRBD2. Germline loops: CDR1 ENHRY, CDR2 SYGVKD. The CDR3 consists of 15 residues. Losses at the gene ends were 6 bases for V and 5 bases for J; bases not matched to a gene: 12. CDR3 sequence: CAIRKSGSPGDEQYF. As DNA, the CDR3 is TGTGCCATCAGAAAAAGCGGGAGCCCCGGGGACGAGCAGTACTTC.

Remarks on this clonotype: Being one base from a much bigger clone, this may be a read error. CDR3 sequence reads: CASSSRPGYNSYNEEFF. CDR3 bases: TGTGCCAGCAGCTCGCGACCAGGGTACAACTCCTACAATGAGGAGTTCTTC. The V and J genes are TRBV7-6 and TRBJ2-1, with D possibly matching TRBD1 (5 bases). The CDR3 has 17 residues. CDR1 is SGHVS, CDR2 FNYEAQ, per germline.

This clonotype was counted at least ten times. The V gene is TRBV28, the J gene TRBJ2-7, with 11 bases aligning to TRBD2. This CDR3 has 15 residues. The V and J ends lost 3 bases and 6 bases, in that order; junction bases with no gene match: 7. CDR1 MDHEN and CDR2 SYDVKM come from the germline V gene. The CDR3 here is CASSFTSGSFGEQYF. CDR3 bases: TGTGCCAGCAGTTTTACTAGCGGGAGTTTTGGCGAGCAGTACTTC.

There are a few counts of this clonotype. The gene calls are TRBV12-3 or TRBV12-4 and TRBJ1-2; D unresolved. This CDR3 has 13 residues. The V and J ends lost 2 bases and 8 bases respectively, with 12 bases between them. CDR3 region: CASSLNPQGGYTF. In DNA, the CDR3 is TGTGCCAGCAGTTTAAACCCACAAGGAGGCTACACCTTC.

There are a few counts of this clonotype. The chain is built from TRBV20-1 and TRBJ2-1; TRBD2 aligns across 13 bases. CDR1 DFQATT and CDR2 SNEGSKA come from the germline V gene (reference sequence). The CDR3 sequence is 16 residues long. V lost 6 bases, J lost 6 bases, and 11 bases stayed unmatched. CDR3 nucleotide sequence: TGCAGTGCGCCCGGGGGACTAGCGGGACACCGCAATGAGCAGTTCTTC. It specifies CSAPGGLAGHRNEQFF.

The CDR3 sequence: CASSPWTGRTDTQYF. The DNA of the CDR3 is TGCGCCAGCAGCCCCTGGACAGGGCGCACAGATACGCAGTATTTT. V usage is TRBV5-1 and J usage is TRBJ2-3, with 8 bases fitting TRBD1. CDR1 is SGHRS, CDR2 YFSETQ, per germline. The CDR3 extends over 15 amino acids. Losses at the gene ends were 4 bases for V and 1 base for J; bases not matched to a gene: 5. The variable domain in full, with the rest retrieved from reference TRBV5-1 and TRBJ2-3, is KAGVTQTPRYLIKTRGQQVTLSCSPISGHRSVSWYQQTPGQGLQFLFEYFSETQRNKGNFPGRFSGRQFSNSRSEMNVSTLELGDSALYLCASSPWTGRTDTQYFGPGTRLTVL.

This clonotype was seen many times. CDR3 residues: CSAREASTDTQYF. The CDR3 bases are TGCAGTGCTAGAGAAGCTAGCACAGATACGCAGTATTTT. The V call is TRBV20-1, the J call TRBJ2-3; D is unclear. The CDR3 runs 13 residues. The germline gives CDR1 DFQATT, CDR2 SNEGSKA (reference sequence). Trimming took 0 bases from V and 0 from J, leaving 4 bases between them.

V and J are TRBV30 and TRBJ2-3; D remains unclear. The CDR3 is made up of 13 amino acids. CDR1 and CDR2 (germline): GTSNPN, SVGIG (reference sequence). The ends were cut back, 0 bases at V and 4 bases at J, with 8 bases in the middle. The CDR3 DNA reads as TGTGCCTGGAGTGTTACCGCCCCAGATACGCAGTATTTT. Translation: CAWSVTAPDTQYF.

The rearrangement uses TRBV4-1 and TRBJ2-5; 10 nucleotides align to TRBD2. V was clipped by 0 bases and J by 4 bases; unmatched bases: 8. Germline lookup yields CDR1 MGHRA and CDR2 YSYEKL. The CDR3 consists of 17 residues. DNA for the CDR3: TGCGCCAGCAGCCAAGATCTGGCTAGCGGGAGTGGAGAGACCCAGTACTTC. Protein sequence: CASSQDLASGSGETQYF.

The chain has TRBV20-1 and TRBJ2-1, with 7 bases matching TRBD2. The CDR3 has 17 residues. Germline-derived CDR1 and CDR2 are DFQATT and SNEGSKA (reference sequence). The junction had 16 bases not matched to a gene; V was cut back by 4 bases and J by 4 bases. CDR3 region: CSATGSRPGSGYNEQFF. CDR3 sequence (DNA): TGCAGTGCTACAGGGAGTAGGCCGGGTAGCGGGTACAATGAGCAGTTCTTC.

V gene TRBV6-2 or TRBV6-3 combines with J gene TRBJ1-2; 7 nucleotides align to TRBD1. The CDR3 runs 16 residues. With V trimmed by 2 bases and J by 5 bases, 11 bases remained unmatched. Germline assignment: CDR1 MNHEY and CDR2 SVGEGT. The CDR3 region has the DNA TGTGCCAGCAGTTACCGACCGGACAGGAGCGAATATGGCTACACCTTC. Translation: CASSYRPDRSEYGYTF.

The sample holds many counts of this clonotype. This chain joins TRBV6-5 and TRBJ2-5, with D uncertain. The germline CDR1 and CDR2 sequences are MNHEY and SVGAGI. Trimming cost V 4 bases and J 1 base, with 10 bases left between them. This CDR3 spans 14 amino acids. CDR3 loop: CASSSSTLQETQYF. The DNA for the CDR3 is TGTGCCAGCAGTTCGAGTACACTCCAAGAGACCCAGTACTTC.

V and J are TRBV5-1 and TRBJ2-5; TRBD2 matches at 13 bases. J was trimmed by 6 bases and V by 4 bases; bases with no gene match: 12. The CDR3 totals 17 residues. Germline V gene lookup returns CDR1 SGHRS and CDR2 YFSETQ. The DNA for the CDR3 is TGCGCCAGCAGCCTGAGTCCCGGGACTAGCGGGATGAAGACCCAGTACTTC. Translating gives CASSLSPGTSGMKTQYF.

This clonotype was detected a few times. The V and J genes are TRBV14 and TRBJ2-3; D gene ambiguous. This CDR3 has 19 amino acids. V lost 1 base, J lost 3 bases, and 23 bases lay in between. The germline V gene encodes CDR1 SGHDN and CDR2 FVKESK. The CDR3 DNA reads as TGTGCCAGCAGCCAAGGACGCGTCTCTAAAACACAAGTAACAGATACGCAGTATTTT. This codes for CASSQGRVSKTQVTDTQYF. Full variable domain (missing parts from reference TRBV14 and TRBJ2-3): EAGVTQFPSHSVIEKGQTVTLRCDPISGHDNLYWYRRVMGKEIKFLLHFVKESKQDESGMPNNRFLAERTGGTYSTLKVQPAELEDSGVYFCASSQGRVSKTQVTDTQYFGPGTRLTVL.

The sample holds many counts of this clonotype. This chain uses TRBV7-3 with TRBJ2-1; D not certain. This CDR3 comprises 15 residues. V gave up 5 bases and J gave up 5 bases, with 16 bases separating them. Germline V CDR1 and CDR2: SGHTA, FQGTGA. The CDR3 spells CASSRGPHPDNEQFF. The CDR3 DNA reads as TGTGCCAGCAGCCGCGGACCACACCCAGACAATGAGCAGTTCTTC.

This chain uses TRBV7-9 with TRBJ2-3; TRBD2 is a possible D gene (5 bases). The V gene lost 4 bases and the J gene lost 6 bases, with 17 bases spanning the gap. CDR1 is SEHNR, CDR2 FQNEAQ, per germline (reference sequence). The CDR3 has 15 residues. The CDR3 DNA is TGTGCCAGCAGCTCTGGAAGTGGGAGTGGTGATACGCAGTATTTT. Amino acids: CASSSGSGSGDTQYF.

V is TRBV5-1 and J is TRBJ2-7; the D gene is possibly TRBD1 (5 bases). Germline V gives CDR1 SGHRS, CDR2 YFSETQ. This CDR3 has 13 residues. V gave up 0 bases and J gave up 4 bases, with 8 bases separating them. DNA of the CDR3: TGCGCCAGCAGCTTGGACAGGAGATACGAGCAGTACTTC. This gives the protein CASSLDRRYEQYF.

This chain joins TRBV2 and TRBJ2-5; 7 positions agree with TRBD1. V was pared by 4 bases and J by 2 bases, with 1 base of the junction left unmatched. The CDR3 consists of 13 residues. Germline-derived CDR1 and CDR2 are SNHLY and FYNNEI. CDR3 nucleotides: TGTGCCAGCAGTGTGGGACAGCAAGAGACCCAGTACTTC. Protein product: CASSVGQQETQYF. Together with reference TRBV2 and TRBJ2-5, the CDR3 gives the full variable domain: EPEVTQTPSHQVTQMGQEVILRCVPISNHLYFYWYRQILGQKVEFLVSFYNNEISEKSEIFDDQFSVERPDGSNFTLKIRSTKLEDSAMYFCASSVGQQETQYFGPGTRLLVL.

The sample holds many counts of this clonotype. The chain is built from TRBV7-6 and TRBJ2-2; TRBD2 matches 12 bases. From germline, CDR1 is SGHVS and CDR2 FNYEAQ. The CDR3 has 17 residues. Losses at the gene ends were 5 bases for V and 2 bases for J; bases not matched to a gene: 6. The chain's CDR3 is CASSNGLAGYNTGELFF. In DNA form, the CDR3 reads TGTGCCAGCAGCAACGGACTAGCGGGATATAACACCGGGGAGCTGTTTTTT.

This clonotype appeared many times. This sequence joins TRBV6-5 and TRBJ2-5; 7 bases match TRBD1. The V segment lost 4 bases and the J segment 4 bases; nucleotides outside the gene matches: 9. This CDR3 comprises 15 residues. Germline V gives CDR1 MNHEY, CDR2 SVGAGI. Here the CDR3 reads CASSLGQYRGETQYF. The CDR3 DNA follows: TGTGCCAGCAGTTTGGGACAGTATAGGGGAGAGACCCAGTACTTC.